This T cell receptor beta chain stems from a study of blood T cells in healthy people across ages. This clonotype has only a few counts. CDR1 SGHRS and CDR2 YFSETQ come from the germline V gene. V lost 0 bases and J lost 5, with 15 bases in between. CDR3 length: 15 residues. The use of a sample-barcoded 5' primer and a J-beta primer mix characterized a second PCR of roughly 7 to 12 cycles. TCRdb itself ran the 5' RACE reads through MiXCR, one entry per CDR3 protein. The repertoire has 750,000 to 950,000 distinct CDR3 sequences, about 27% of them found once; the top ten carry roughly 10%. These data also formed part of another study, on T cells of mothers and their children.

The TCR comes from a woman aged 40 to 50 in good health. The chain couples TRBV5-1 to TRBJ2-7; possible D gene TRBD1, 6 bases. The source material was blood. The DNA of the CDR3 is TGCGCCAGCAGCTTGGTGGGGGCCCCGGAGCACGAGCAGTACTTC. It specifies CASSLVGAPEHEQYF. Full variable domain (remainder filled in from reference TRBV5-1 and TRBJ2-7): KAGVTQTPRYLIKTRGQQVTLSCSPISGHRSVSWYQQTPGQGLQFLFEYFSETQRNKGNFPGRFSGRQFSNSRSEMNVSTLELGDSALYLCASSLVGAPEHEQYFGPGTRLTVT.